The text below deals with one T cell receptor (beta chain). Its antigen remains unidentified. The sample holds no much larger clone one base away, and base qualities are not on file. TCR CDR3 regions were amplified from genomic DNA by multiplex PCR using the deep immunoSEQ assay. Extracted genomic DNA from each cell subset was distributed evenly across all wells of several immunoSEQ 96-well plates, and each plate was treated as a replicate. Each replicate PCR for sorted subsets received 200 ng genomic DNA, equal to 28,000 or so T cell genomes. Purified libraries were measured with a Qubit 3.0 fluorometer, size-checked on a Bioanalyzer 2100, and measured again with the KAPA Library Quantification kit. Every immunoSEQ 96-well plate was sequenced on a dedicated single-read 150-cycle Illumina NextSeq 550 flow cell. The source study handled its data this way. Because only junctional sequences without quality scores were contained in the immunoSEQ output, filtering matching that applied to full-length reads could not be performed. Sequences were annotated with PyIR, a Python wrapper for IgBLAST v1.9, using IMGT germline references to assign V/J genes and CDR3. Reads were removed for weak V/J assignments (E-value above 1e-6), missing CDR3, stop codons, out-of-frame junctions, or ambiguous translated residues. V3J clonotypes were defined as sequences sharing the same inferred V gene, J gene, and CDR3 amino acid sequence. To compute the percentage overlap between repertoires, the number of shared unique clonotypes was divided by the size of the smaller repertoire. Repertoire richness was assessed with RTK rarefaction, the Chao1 estimator, and Recon v2.1 estimates of unobserved clonotypes. Generation probabilities were computed with OLGA for all TCRbeta clonotypes obtained by the gDNA method from four donors. What TCRdb holds here is the immuneACCESS table cut down to in-frame rearrangements. Part of the clones is not present; checked against another copy, under half of the missing clones reflect an unresolved V gene, and the others are unexplained. V and J calls plus clone size are reproduced from that table; the DNA served to infer D and trimming. This sample lists about 2 million clones; about 95% were detected once. Clones ranked in the top ten supply less than 1.5% of the sample.

These data originate in a study of shared clonotypes between healthy human individuals (dated by TCRdb to 2018 to 2020). For context, the study as a whole: The cohort included three men and a couple of women between 18 and 49 years of age. For each donor, three plates each were used for CD4 naive and CD4 memory, two plates were used for CD8 naive, and one plate was used for CD8 memory. The study deeply sequenced blood TCR repertoires of about five healthy adults to estimate repertoire size and the extent of clonotype sharing between individuals. To increase sequencing depth and limit assay-specific biases, TCR repertoire library preparation and sequencing were carried out by different laboratories using diverse techniques. Each donor's leukapheresis produced roughly between roughly 0.85 and 9.5 billion PBMCs. The study at large found these results: Approximately 5% of naive CD4, 3.5% of naive CD8, 2.3% of memory CD4, and around 0.42% of memory CD8 clonotypes were shared across a few donors. Sampling was limited to blood, and TCR repertoires in tissue likely differ from TCR repertoires in blood. Because the study included only a small number of donors, the genetic and exposure-history diversity represented was limited. Rarefaction of sorted-subset datasets indicated incomplete sequencing despite the large sequencing depth. Larger estimated clonotype richness was generally found for naive subsets than for memory subsets. Based on pairwise subsampling, the degree of clonotype sharing among donors was expected to be affected by sequencing depth. Clonotypes shared by all four sorted-subset donors showed higher generation probabilities than non-shared clonotypes.

Looking up the germline V gene yields CDR1 MGHDK and CDR2 SYGVNS. V and J lose 2 bases and 0 bases, and a span of 10 bases separates them. Reading from cysteine to phenylalanine, the CDR3 counts 15 amino acids. Here the CDR3 DNA is all that survives: 45 bases in frame from base 1. For the CD8 naive samples, CD45RO-negative cells were positively selected for CCR7, yielding a CD45RA+CCR7+ population from which TemRA cells were excluded. Donors were healthy HIV-negative adults with no recently reported acute infections or vaccinations. Every donor was a Caucasian adult residing in Nashville, Tennessee, USA. After blood collection by leukapheresis, PBMCs were isolated using Ficoll-Histopaque density gradient centrifugation and then cryopreserved in the vapor phase of liquid nitrogen. Purity and quantity of every magnetically sorted T cell population were checked by analytical flow cytometry. Genomic DNA was isolated from every sorted fraction and measured by UV absorbance on a Nanodrop 2000c.

What was sequenced was naive CD8+ T cells sorted from blood. What this sample's cell subset or site label stands for: CD45RA+CCR7+. The sequence was collected from a young man in good health. The V gene is TRBV25-1 and the J gene is TRBJ1-1; TRBD1 is a possible D gene, resting on 6 matching bases. CDR3 region: CASSEPAGVNTEAFF. DNA sequence: TGTGCCAGCAGTGAACCGGCAGGGGTGAACACTGAAGCTTTCTTT.